This T cell receptor beta chain is from a study of T cell repertoires in cytomegalovirus infection. TCRdb re-derived calls from the reads in MiXCR, one entry per CDR3 protein. The sample consists of fewer than 550,000 distinct CDR3 sequences, roughly 30% of them appearing once. This clonotype was seen many times. CDR1 and CDR2 from the germline V gene are MGHDK and SYGVNS. The CDR3 has 14 amino acids. The ends were cut back, 5 bases at V and 1 base at J, with 11 bases in the middle. Sequenced input: PBMCs. This chain connects TRBV25-1 to TRBJ1-1; D possibly corresponds to TRBD1 (5 bases). This clonotype was obtained from a human donor in good health (CMV status not recorded). Some clones in this sample may be carry-over from other donors' samples. CDR3 coding DNA: TGTGCCAGCAGTCGAGGGACGGGGAACACTGAAGCTTTCTTT. As protein: CASSRGTGNTEAFF.